The 12 T cell receptor beta chains below come from one sample, sequenced in a study of spatial heterogeneity in lung cancer. Using its own MiXCR run on the 5' RACE reads, TCRdb lists one record per CDR3 protein. The sample holds some 36,000 distinct CDR3 sequences, about 7.9% seen once. Noted time point: blood at routine non-recurrence follow-up after resection. Sequencing was performed on PBMCs, taken at follow-up. The receptors shown here come from a male donor with early-stage non-small cell lung cancer.

The sample holds a few counts of this clonotype. The chain combines TRBV3-1 with TRBJ2-1, with TRBD2 identical over 10 bases. The CDR3 length is 17 residues. Germline V gives CDR1 LGHDT, CDR2 YNNKEL (reference sequence). Germline trimming cut 8 bases from V and 5 bases from J; bases unmatched to any gene: 15. The CDR3 region is CASRRLGLAGANNEQFF. The CDR3 coding sequence is TGTGCCAGCCGCAGGTTAGGGCTAGCGGGGGCGAACAATGAGCAGTTCTTC.

This clonotype was detected ten times or more. This rearrangement joins TRBV7-2 to TRBJ1-6, with no clear D. The germline V gene encodes CDR1 SGHTA and CDR2 FQGNSA. V was shortened by 5 bases and J by 10 bases, with 15 bases between the two germline ends. This CDR3 is 14 amino acids long. CDR3 nucleotides: TGTGCCAGCAGCGTAGAGGGAACGGGATCACCCCTCCACTTT. Its translation is CASSVEGTGSPLHF.

This clonotype was counted ten times or more. The V gene is TRBV7-9, the J gene TRBJ2-2; 7 bases map to TRBD2. Losses at the gene ends were 5 bases for V and 0 bases for J; bases not matched to a gene: 6. CDR3 length: 16 amino acids. Per the germline V gene, CDR1 is SEHNR and CDR2 is FQNEAQ (reference sequence). The CDR3: CASSQQAGTNTGELFF. CDR3 nucleotides: TGTGCCAGCAGCCAGCAAGCGGGGACGAACACCGGGGAGCTGTTTTTT.

This clonotype was picked up many times. The V gene is TRBV12-3 or TRBV12-4, the J gene TRBJ1-2; 8 positions match TRBD1. Germline trimming cut 6 bases from V and 4 bases from J; bases unmatched to any gene: 7. The CDR3 has 14 amino acids. This CDR3 reads CASSGQGSGYGYTF. The CDR3 nucleotides are TGTGCCAGCAGCGGACAGGGTTCGGGCTATGGCTACACCTTC.

Many counts were recorded for this clonotype. DNA for the CDR3: TGTGCCAGCAGTTTCCGACAACGAAGCAATCAGCCCCAGCATTTT. This encodes CASSFRQRSNQPQHF. This chain uses TRBV28 with TRBJ1-5; D is unclear. Per the germline V gene, CDR1 is MDHEN and CDR2 is SYDVKM. Trimming pared 3 bases from V and 1 base from J, leaving 10 bases between. The CDR3 is made up of 15 amino acids.

This clonotype was counted only a few times. Lacking the conserved final phenylalanine or tryptophan, this CDR3 likely reflects a read error. The chain joins TRBV6-1 to TRBJ1-1; D may be TRBD1 (5 bases). Germline V gene sequence: CDR1 MNHNS, CDR2 SASEGT. The CDR3 is 13 residues long. The V and J ends lost 5 bases and 1 base respectively, with 8 bases between them. CDR3 DNA sequence: TGTGCCAGCAGTAATCAGGGGAACACTGAAGCTTTCCTT. It codes for CASSNQGNTEAFL.

CDR3 residues: CASSQSTRPGELFF. The CDR3 DNA sequence: TGCGCCAGCAGCCAATCGACTAGGCCCGGGGAGCTGTTTTTT. The V call is TRBV4-3, the J call TRBJ2-2, with a tentative D call TRBD2 (6 bases). From germline, CDR1 is LGHNA and CDR2 YSLEER. Deletions cut 2 bases from V and 6 bases from J, with 10 bases between. This CDR3 has 14 amino acids.

This clonotype came up once. Given a much more abundant clone one base away, this may be a read error. Lacking the conserved final phenylalanine or tryptophan, this CDR3 likely reflects a read error. V usage is TRBV12-5 and J usage is TRBJ2-2; maybe TRBD2 (6 bases). The CDR3 spans 15 residues. In germline, CDR1 is LGHNT, CDR2 FRNRAP. V was cut by 6 bases and J by 7 bases, with 18 bases left in between. The CDR3 spells CASGPRLDWGGELFL. The DNA of the CDR3 is TGTGCTAGTGGGCCCCGACTAGATTGGGGCGGGGAGCTGTTTCTT.

This clonotype was counted at least ten times. The chain has TRBV5-1 and TRBJ1-3, with D hard to call. Germline values: CDR1 SGHRS, CDR2 YFSETQ. There are 14 residues in the CDR3. Trimming shortened V by 0 bases and J by 0 bases, and 4 bases separated the two germline ends. The CDR3 nucleotides read TGCGCCAGCAGCTTGGTGGCCTCTGGAAACACCATATATTTT. Protein: CASSLVASGNTIYF. Full variable domain (remainder filled in from reference TRBV5-1 and TRBJ1-3): KAGVTQTPRYLIKTRGQQVTLSCSPISGHRSVSWYQQTPGQGLQFLFEYFSETQRNKGNFPGRFSGRQFSNSRSEMNVSTLELGDSALYLCASSLVASGNTIYFGEGSWLTVV.

The table lists this clonotype with many counts. This chain connects TRBV7-9 to TRBJ1-2, with D possibly being TRBD1 (5 bases). The CDR3 is made up of 14 amino acids. Germline CDR1 is SEHNR and CDR2 is FQNEAQ (reference sequence). The V and J ends lost 3 bases and 6 bases respectively, with 14 bases between them. The CDR3: CASSFLGREDGYTF. As DNA, the CDR3 is TGTGCCAGCAGCTTTTTAGGCAGGGAGGATGGCTACACCTTC.

This clonotype has a count of ten or more. This chain joins TRBV30 and TRBJ2-7, with a weak D call TRBD2 (5 bases). The CDR3 totals 19 residues. The V end lost 4 bases, the J end lost 4 bases, and 32 bases lay between the germline ends. Germline V gives CDR1 GTSNPN, CDR2 SVGIG (reference sequence). The CDR3 here is CAWKVLVGKTSWSAYEQYF. Here the CDR3 DNA reads TGTGCCTGGAAGGTTCTGGTCGGGAAGACGAGTTGGTCAGCTTACGAGCAGTACTTC.

This clonotype appeared many times. The chain combines TRBV3-1 with TRBJ2-2; no clear D. CDR3 size: 15 residues. Trimming took off 0 bases at V and 7 bases at J, with 12 bases between the two ends. Germline loops: CDR1 LGHDT, CDR2 YNNKEL (reference sequence). The CDR3 sequence: CASSQEGLAGGELFF. DNA of the CDR3: TGTGCCAGCAGCCAAGAAGGTCTGGCAGGCGGGGAGCTGTTTTTT.